These 26 T cell receptor beta chains came from one sample sequenced in a study of blood T cell repertoires in COVID-19. Clones were read by immunoSEQ multiplex PCR, and TCRdb kept only the in-frame ones, dropping some. The sample records under 80,000 clones, about 90% being singletons. The sequenced sample was peripheral blood. Source of these receptors: a man aged 45 to 65 with active COVID-19.

This chain uses TRBV5-1 with TRBJ2-4; tentative D call: TRBD1 (6 bases). The CDR3 totals 14 residues. The V end was cut by 0 bases, the J end by 6 bases, with 10 bases between. CDR1 and CDR2 (germline): SGHRS, YFSETQ. The CDR3 DNA sequence: TGCGCCAGCAGCTTGGAAGGGGGAGTAAACATTCAGTACTTC. Translated, it gives CASSLEGGVNIQYF.

The chain employs TRBV5-4 and TRBJ2-3; 11 nucleotides match TRBD2. V was pared by 2 bases and J by 3 bases, with 5 bases of the junction left unmatched. Per the germline V gene, CDR1 is SGHNT and CDR2 is YYREEE (reference sequence). This CDR3 comprises 16 residues. The DNA for the CDR3 is TGTGCCAGCAGCTTAGCTGGGACTAGCGGTACAGATACGCAGTATTTT. Translation gives CASSLAGTSGTDTQYF.

This clone was seen a few times. V usage is TRBV6-1 and J usage is TRBJ1-4, with 9 bases matching TRBD1. The CDR3 length is 16 residues. From germline, CDR1 is MNHNS and CDR2 SASEGT. J gave up 8 bases and V 4 bases, and 11 bases lay outside the gene matches. As DNA, the CDR3 is TGTGCCAGCAGTGGGGGGACAGGGCGTGGAGTCGAAAAACTGTTTTTT. It is translated as CASSGGTGRGVEKLFF.

The rearrangement links TRBV5-1 to TRBJ2-5; 13 nucleotides align to TRBD2. CDR1 and CDR2 (germline): SGHRS, YFSETQ. Unmatched junction bases numbered 10, after V lost 3 bases and J lost 5 bases. The CDR3 spans 17 residues. As DNA, the CDR3 is TGCGCCAGCAGCTCCGGACTAGCGGGGGCCGGTGTGGAGACCCAGTACTTC. Translating gives CASSSGLAGAGVETQYF.

This sequence joins TRBV5-1 and TRBJ2-3, with 11 bases that match TRBD2. CDR1 is SGHRS and CDR2 is YFSETQ in the germline V gene. The CDR3 is made up of 16 amino acids. J was trimmed by 9 bases and V by 4 bases; bases with no gene match: 13. The CDR3 protein is CASSAVPGTSGTTQYF. The DNA for the CDR3 is TGCGCCAGCAGCGCGGTCCCCGGGACTAGCGGAACCACGCAGTATTTT.

V and J are TRBV10-3 and TRBJ2-7; 7 bases agree with TRBD2. This CDR3 has 12 residues. Germline V gene lookup returns CDR1 ENHRY and CDR2 SYGVKD. V gave up 10 bases and J gave up 6 bases; unmatched junction bases: 9. The CDR3, as DNA: TGTGCCAATGGGACTATCCTCGGCGAGCAGTACTTC. Translated, it gives CANGTILGEQYF.

The chain carries TRBV20-1 and TRBJ2-3, with D unclear. The germline V gene encodes CDR1 DFQATT and CDR2 SNEGSKA (reference sequence). The CDR3 contains 9 residues. CDR3 protein: CRAPDTQYF. DNA for the CDR3: TGCAGAGCCCCAGATACGCAGTATTTT.

This sequence joins TRBV2 and TRBJ2-3; 8 bases are shared with TRBD2. V shed 3 bases and J 2 bases; nucleotides not matched to a gene: 4. The CDR3 consists of 15 residues. Per the germline V gene, CDR1 is SNHLY and CDR2 is FYNNEI. The CDR3 loop is CASSERGDATDTQYF. The DNA of the CDR3 is TGTGCCAGCAGTGAGCGGGGGGACGCCACAGATACGCAGTATTTT.

This chain connects TRBV6-5 to TRBJ1-6; D is perhaps TRBD1 (5 bases). The germline CDR1 and CDR2 sequences are MNHEY and SVGAGI. V lost 8 bases and J 9 bases, leaving 17 bases between the germline ends. CDR3 length equals 14 residues. CDR3 in amino acids: CASGRQGLVSPLHF. The DNA of the CDR3 is TGTGCCAGCGGGAGGCAGGGTCTGGTTTCACCCCTCCACTTT.

This chain uses TRBV27 with TRBJ2-3; no firm D call. The CDR3 runs 14 residues. CDR1 and CDR2 (germline): MNHEY, SMNVEV (reference sequence). V lost 2 bases to trimming and J lost 3 bases, with 9 bases between them. For the CDR3, the DNA is TGTGCCAGCAGTTTAACGAGTTTGACAGATACGCAGTATTTT. It specifies CASSLTSLTDTQYF.

This clone was seen a single time. The chain employs TRBV24-1 and TRBJ2-1, with 7 bases lining up with TRBD2. The CDR3 length is 16 residues. Germline CDR1 KGHDR, CDR2 SFDVKD. V was clipped by 1 base and J by 3 bases; unmatched bases: 5. CDR3 in DNA: TGTGCCACCAGTGATTTTGGGGCGGGAGACTACAATGAGCAGTTCTTC. It yields the protein CATSDFGAGDYNEQFF.

CDR3: CASSLGPLTAQYF. The CDR3 nucleotides read TGTGCCAGCAGCCTGGGCCCCCTGACGGCCCAGTACTTC. V usage is TRBV3-1 (or the pseudogene TRBV3-2) and J usage is TRBJ2-5, with no clear D. The germline V and J ends were trimmed by 4 bases and 9 bases, with 15 bases remaining between them. The germline CDR1 and CDR2 sequences are LGHDT and YNNKEL (reference sequence). CDR3 size: 13 residues.

The gene calls are TRBV4-1 and TRBJ1-5; D gene unclear. The length of the CDR3 is 14 residues. Germline lookup yields CDR1 MGHRA and CDR2 YSYEKL. V was cut by 1 base and J by 4 bases, with 8 bases left in between. Here the CDR3 reads CASSQVAENQPQHF. As DNA, the CDR3 is TGCGCCAGCAGCCAAGTGGCGGAGAATCAGCCCCAGCATTTT.

CDR3 coding DNA: TGTGCCAGCAGCTTGTTAGGGAGCGGACTTTACAATGAGCAGTTCTTC. Translation: CASSLLGSGLYNEQFF. The chain uses TRBV5-4 and TRBJ2-1, with a tentative D call TRBD2 (5 bases). The CDR3 sequence is 16 residues long. Germline loops: CDR1 SGHNT, CDR2 YYREEE (reference sequence). Deletions cut 1 base from V and 4 bases from J, with 15 bases between. Combining the CDR3 with reference TRBV5-4 and TRBJ2-1 gives the whole variable domain ETGVTQSPTHLIKTRGQQVTLRCSSQSGHNTVSWYQQALGQGPQFIFQYYREEENGRGNFPPRFSGLQFPNYSSELNVNALELDDSALYLCASSLLGSGLYNEQFFGPGTRLTVL.

The chain recombines TRBV4-1 with TRBJ1-1; D remains unclear. Between the trimmed V and J ends, which lost 0 bases and 1 base, there was a span of 6 bases. There are 14 residues in the CDR3. Germline V lookup: CDR1 MGHRA, CDR2 YSYEKL. The CDR3 DNA reads as TGCGCCAGCAGCCAAGATTACACGAACACTGAAGCTTTCTTT. It codes for CASSQDYTNTEAFF.

The gene calls are TRBV5-1 and TRBJ2-5; tentatively, D is TRBD1 (5 bases). The CDR3 consists of 14 residues. Trimming shortened V by 0 bases and J by 5 bases, and 11 bases separated the two germline ends. In germline, CDR1 is SGHRS, CDR2 YFSETQ. The CDR3 region is CASSLGKGLETQYF. CDR3 DNA sequence: TGCGCCAGCAGCTTGGGAAAGGGGTTGGAGACCCAGTACTTC.

This chain uses TRBV4-2 with TRBJ1-3; 8 bases align to TRBD1. Germline CDR1 is LGHNA and CDR2 is YNFKEQ. The CDR3 spans 14 residues. The junction had 3 bases not matched to a gene; V was cut back by 0 bases and J by 8 bases. The CDR3 is CASSQDRGRDTIYF. CDR3 DNA: TGTGCCAGCAGCCAAGACAGGGGGCGAGACACCATATATTTT.

This chain links TRBV3-1 (or the pseudogene TRBV3-2) with TRBJ1-1; D gene ambiguous. The CDR3 covers 14 residues. From germline, CDR1 is LGHDT and CDR2 YNNKEL (reference sequence). V was pared by 4 bases and J by 1 base, with 10 bases between. The CDR3 reads CASSLVTGNTEAFF. The CDR3 nucleotides are TGTGCCAGCAGCCTAGTTACCGGGAACACTGAAGCTTTCTTT.

The rearrangement links TRBV19 to TRBJ1-2, with D unresolved. This CDR3 has 11 amino acids. V gave up 3 bases and J gave up 5 bases, with 4 bases separating them. Germline-derived CDR1 and CDR2 are LNHDA and SQIVND (reference sequence). CDR3 DNA: TGTGCCAGTAGTATGGCATATGGCTACACCTTC. Amino acids: CASSMAYGYTF.

The chain couples TRBV9 to TRBJ1-2; D gene unclear. Trimming took 2 bases from V and 8 from J, leaving 10 bases between them. From germline, CDR1 is SGDLS and CDR2 YYNGEE. The CDR3 is 12 amino acids. This chain's CDR3 is CASSVNSGGYTF. The CDR3 coding sequence is TGTGCCAGCAGCGTTAATTCGGGGGGCTACACCTTC.

This chain uses TRBV7-3 with TRBJ2-3; perhaps TRBD1 as D (7 bases). Trimming took 7 bases from V and 2 from J, leaving 22 bases between them. Germline assignment: CDR1 SGHTA and CDR2 FQGTGA. The CDR3 runs 17 residues. DNA of the CDR3: TGTGCCAGCATAAGGTTTGGAGGGGGCTCTCTCACAGATACGCAGTATTTT. Translation: CASIRFGGGSLTDTQYF. Supplemented by reference TRBV7-3 and TRBJ2-3, the full variable domain reads GAGVSQTPSNKVTEKGKYVELRCDPISGHTALYWYRQSLGQGPEFLIYFQGTGAADDSGLPNDRFFAVRPEGSVSTLKIQRTERGDSAVYLCASIRFGGGSLTDTQYFGPGTRLTVL.

The gene calls are TRBV2 and TRBJ1-2, with D perhaps matching TRBD1 (5 bases). This CDR3 contains 13 residues. Germline V gene sequence: CDR1 SNHLY, CDR2 FYNNEI. Deletions cut 7 bases from V and 3 bases from J, with 12 bases between. The CDR3 loop reads CASTMQGYYGYTF. The CDR3, as DNA: TGTGCCAGCACGATGCAGGGATACTATGGCTACACCTTC.

Points on this clone: A read error may account for a junction end that differs from germline. This chain connects TRBV7-2 to TRBJ2-5; TRBD2 aligns across 12 bases. Germline V lookup: CDR1 SGHTA, CDR2 FQGNSA. The CDR3 is 15 residues long. The CDR3 loop reads CASSQGLAGQGTQYF. The CDR3 region has the DNA TGTGCCAGCAGCCAAGGACTAGCGGGGCAAGGGACCCAGTACTTC.

This chain links TRBV5-6 with TRBJ1-5; no reliable D call. The CDR3 loop spans 13 amino acids. Trimming shortened V by 4 bases and J by 4 bases, and 9 bases separated the two germline ends. Germline loops: CDR1 SGHDT, CDR2 YYEEEE. The chain's CDR3 is CASSIYRNQPQHF. CDR3 DNA sequence: TGTGCCAGCAGCATATACAGAAATCAGCCCCAGCATTTT.

The chain carries TRBV6-5 and TRBJ2-7, with a weak D call TRBD1 (6 bases). V lost 3 bases and J lost 4, with 16 bases in between. CDR1 and CDR2 from the germline V gene are MNHEY and SVGAGI. The CDR3 loop spans 15 amino acids. CDR3 loop: CASSYRTVSAYEQYF. The CDR3 DNA reads TGTGCCAGCAGTTATAGGACAGTTTCGGCTTACGAGCAGTACTTC.

This clone has just one count. The chain combines TRBV19 with TRBJ2-1; 9 bases map to TRBD1. The CDR3 loop spans 15 amino acids. Trimming at V came to 6 bases and at J to 8 bases, leaving 11 bases not matched to a gene. In germline, CDR1 is LNHDA, CDR2 SQIVND (reference sequence). The CDR3 loop reads CASSSGTGKGDEQFF. CDR3 coding DNA: TGTGCCAGTAGCTCCGGGACAGGGAAGGGCGATGAGCAGTTCTTC.